The source of this TCR beta chain is a study of beta chain features in type 1 diabetes (dated by TCRdb to the late 2010s). General notes on the study: Mean age, gender distribution, total cell number and subset yield did not differ between patients and healthy donors. A total of just under 110,000,000 sorted cells were examined across all samples, and RNA yield correlated strongly with the number of cells per subset. In the study, recently diagnosed type 1 diabetes patients and matched healthy donors were compared on the TCRB repertoires of their sorted circulating CD4+ T cell subsets. Naive and central memory subsets were obtained from all 30 or so donors, but regulatory and stem cell-like memory subsets were isolated from only 8 patients and about eight healthy donors. Beyond this particular receptor, the publication reports: Because cDNA was sequenced instead of genomic DNA, highly expressing activated cells could be over-represented, though the groups showed no difference in activation or CD3 levels. A moderate but significant shortening of TCRB CDR3 length was observed in type 1 diabetes patients in all four CD4+ subsets. Naive, central memory and regulatory TCRB repertoires appeared to be more similar among patients than among healthy donors. HLA sub-analyses involved small numbers of individuals, so any influence of HLA type on TCRB rearrangement remained unresolved. At VDJ recombination sites, type 1 diabetes patients had fewer insertions and more deleted nucleotides, which implies abnormalities in thymic rearrangement. Shorter templates might be favored by PCR, yet because patient and control samples were amplified and corrected together, any such skew would affect both groups equally.

The High Capacity cDNA Reverse Transcription Kit was used to reverse transcribe all of the isolated RNA, meaning that expressed TCRB transcripts were what got sequenced. Deep immunoSEQ sequencing was applied to naive, central memory and regulatory T cell samples, giving an average of around 3.8 million total reads per sample. After sorted cells were lysed in RLT buffer, RNA was extracted with DNase-treated RNeasy Micro or Mini kits, with the choice depending on cell number. Each cell subset was processed on its own to prevent cross-contamination, while patient and healthy donor samples were processed together. Using the immunoSEQ multiplex PCR, TCRB sequences were amplified from cDNA into 87-bp fragments spanning the CDR3 region. The amplicons were sequenced using the Illumina HiSeq platform. The paper's data handling went like this. Synthetic template baselines were used to correct PCR bias computationally, reads within Hamming distance 2 were collapsed, and singletons that could not be merged were discarded. Reads were aligned against IMGT so that V, D and J genes, CDR3 length and insertions or deletions at six rearrangement sites could be assigned. Within each subset, clonotype counts were normalized to the number of sorted cells before true diversity and Gini coefficients were calculated with the tcR R package. The overlap coefficient, calculated on TCRB nucleotide sequences, was used to quantify repertoire sharing. Out-of-frame TCRB sequences from naive cells were analyzed as a proxy for the pre-selection repertoire. The clones in this table, taken by TCRdb from immuneACCESS, are in-frame only. Not every clone is retained; where verified, under half of the shortfall comes from an unresolved V gene, and the cause of the rest is unknown. V and J calls and clone size come straight from that table; D and trimming were deduced from the DNA. In all, the sample holds over 600,000 clones, and roughly an eighth of those were seen once. Of the sample, around 0.12% falls within the top ten clones.

This clone was counted a few times. Its antigen is unknown. No clone much larger than this one lies a single base away; base qualities are absent. From each donor, a single peripheral blood sample of 100 to 150 mL on average was drawn into heparinised tubes. Using a panel that included CD45RO, CCR7, CD25, CD127, CD95 and CD27, naive, central memory, regulatory and stem cell-like memory CD4+ T cells were sorted on a BD FACSAria II. Every sorted population had a purity above 95%. PBMCs were isolated immediately by Lymphoprep density gradient centrifugation and stained directly without culture. So that batch effects would be minimized, each experiment stained and sorted samples in pairs, pairing one healthy donor with one patient. The sequencing sample was made of naive CD4+ T cells from blood. The sample's cell subset or site label is to be understood as: true naive CD4+ T cells. The origin of this receptor is a man in his thirties or forties with type 1 diabetes.

DNA sequence: TGTGCCAGCAGCCCGCGGACAGCTAGCACAGATACGCAGTATTTT. The encoded protein is CASSPRTASTDTQYF. The rearranged chain carries TRBV9 and TRBJ2-3; TRBD1 might be the D gene, on 6 matching bases. According to the germline V gene, CDR1 reads SGDLS and CDR2 reads YYNGEE. Trimming at the junction amounts to 4 bases on V and 0 bases on J, and the germline ends lie 12 bases apart. Measured from the cysteine to the phenylalanine, the CDR3 is 15 residues long. The CDR3 DNA has 45 bases and is translated from base 1. Extended through the reference TRBV9 and TRBJ2-3 proteins, this CDR3 yields the full variable domain: DSGVTQTPKHLITATGQRVTLRCSPRSGDLSVYWYQQSLDQGLQFLIQYYNGEERAKGNILERFSAQQFPDLHSELNLSSLELGDSALYFCASSPRTASTDTQYFGPGTRLTVL.